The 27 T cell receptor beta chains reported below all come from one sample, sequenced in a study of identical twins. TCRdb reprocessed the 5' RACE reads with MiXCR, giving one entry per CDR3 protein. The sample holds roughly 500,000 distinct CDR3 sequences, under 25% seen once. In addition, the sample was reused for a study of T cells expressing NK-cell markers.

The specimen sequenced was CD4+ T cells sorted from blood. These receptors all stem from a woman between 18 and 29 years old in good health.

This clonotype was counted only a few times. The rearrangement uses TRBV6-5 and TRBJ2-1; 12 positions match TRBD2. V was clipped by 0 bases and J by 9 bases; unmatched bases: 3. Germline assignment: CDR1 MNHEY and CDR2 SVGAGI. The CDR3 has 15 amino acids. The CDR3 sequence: CASSYSLAGGGEQFF. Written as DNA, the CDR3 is TGTGCCAGCAGTTACTCGCTAGCGGGAGGGGGTGAGCAGTTCTTC.

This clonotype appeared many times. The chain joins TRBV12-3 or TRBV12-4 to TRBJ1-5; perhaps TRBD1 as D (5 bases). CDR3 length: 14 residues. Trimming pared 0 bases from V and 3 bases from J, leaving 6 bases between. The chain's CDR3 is CASSLAGDNQPQHF. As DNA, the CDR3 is TGTGCCAGCAGTTTAGCAGGGGACAATCAGCCCCAGCATTTT.

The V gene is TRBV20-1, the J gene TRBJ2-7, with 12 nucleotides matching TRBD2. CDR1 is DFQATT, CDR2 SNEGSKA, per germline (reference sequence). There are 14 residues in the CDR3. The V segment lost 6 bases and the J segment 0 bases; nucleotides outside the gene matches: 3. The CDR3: CSAVLAGGSYEQYF. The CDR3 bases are TGCAGTGCCGTACTAGCGGGAGGCTCCTACGAGCAGTACTTC.

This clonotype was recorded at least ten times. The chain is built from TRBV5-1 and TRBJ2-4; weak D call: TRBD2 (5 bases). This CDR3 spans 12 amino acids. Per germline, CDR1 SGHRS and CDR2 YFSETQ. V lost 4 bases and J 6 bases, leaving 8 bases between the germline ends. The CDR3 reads CASSPEGNIQYF. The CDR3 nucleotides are TGCGCCAGCAGCCCTGAGGGAAACATTCAGTACTTC.

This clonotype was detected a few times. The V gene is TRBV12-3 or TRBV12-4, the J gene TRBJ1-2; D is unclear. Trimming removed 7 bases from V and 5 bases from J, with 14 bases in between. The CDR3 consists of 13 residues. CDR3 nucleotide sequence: TGTGCCAGCACCCTAGATCCAAATTATGGCTACACCTTC. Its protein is CASTLDPNYGYTF.

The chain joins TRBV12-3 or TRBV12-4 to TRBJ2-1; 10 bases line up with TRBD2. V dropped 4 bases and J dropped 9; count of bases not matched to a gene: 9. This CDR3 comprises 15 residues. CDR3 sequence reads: CASSSRLAGVTEQFF. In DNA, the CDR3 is TGTGCCAGCAGTTCCCGGCTAGCGGGAGTCACTGAGCAGTTCTTC.

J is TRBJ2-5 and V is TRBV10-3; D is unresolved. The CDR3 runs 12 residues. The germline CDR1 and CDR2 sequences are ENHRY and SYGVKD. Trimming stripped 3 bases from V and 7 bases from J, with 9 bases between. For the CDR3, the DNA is TGTGCCATCAGTGAACAAGCCCGGACCCAGTACTTC. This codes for CAISEQARTQYF.

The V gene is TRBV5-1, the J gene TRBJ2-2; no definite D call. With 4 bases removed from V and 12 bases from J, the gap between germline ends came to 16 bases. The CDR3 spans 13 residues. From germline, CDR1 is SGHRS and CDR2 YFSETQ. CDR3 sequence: CASSRQLEEKLFF. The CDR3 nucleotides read TGCGCCAGCAGCCGCCAGCTAGAGGAAAAGCTGTTTTTT.

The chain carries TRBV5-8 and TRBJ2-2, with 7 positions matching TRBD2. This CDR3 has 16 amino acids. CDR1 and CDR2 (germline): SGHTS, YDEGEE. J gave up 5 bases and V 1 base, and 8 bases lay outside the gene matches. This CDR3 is CASSLISGGRTGELFF. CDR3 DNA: TGTGCCAGCAGCTTGATTTCGGGGGGAAGGACCGGGGAGCTGTTTTTT.

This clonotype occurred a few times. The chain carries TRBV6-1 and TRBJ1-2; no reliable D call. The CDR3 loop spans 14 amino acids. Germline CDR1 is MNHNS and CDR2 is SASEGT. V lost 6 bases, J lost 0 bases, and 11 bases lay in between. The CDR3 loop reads CASSKGGTNYGYTF. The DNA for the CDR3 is TGTGCCAGCAGCAAGGGAGGAACTAACTATGGCTACACCTTC.

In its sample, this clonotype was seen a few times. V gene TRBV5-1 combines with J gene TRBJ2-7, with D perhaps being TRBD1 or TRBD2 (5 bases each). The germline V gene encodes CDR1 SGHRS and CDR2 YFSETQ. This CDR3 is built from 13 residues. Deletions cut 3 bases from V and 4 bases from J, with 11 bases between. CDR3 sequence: CASSYGGGYEQYF. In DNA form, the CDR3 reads TGCGCCAGCAGCTATGGTGGGGGTTACGAGCAGTACTTC. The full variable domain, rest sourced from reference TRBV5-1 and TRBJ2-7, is KAGVTQTPRYLIKTRGQQVTLSCSPISGHRSVSWYQQTPGQGLQFLFEYFSETQRNKGNFPGRFSGRQFSNSRSEMNVSTLELGDSALYLCASSYGGGYEQYFGPGTRLTVT.

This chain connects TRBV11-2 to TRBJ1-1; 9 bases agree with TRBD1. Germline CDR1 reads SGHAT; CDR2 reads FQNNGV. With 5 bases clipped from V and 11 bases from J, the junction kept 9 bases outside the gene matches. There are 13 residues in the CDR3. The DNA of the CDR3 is TGTGCCAGCAGCCCCGGGGACAGGGTCTCGGCTTTCTTT. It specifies CASSPGDRVSAFF.

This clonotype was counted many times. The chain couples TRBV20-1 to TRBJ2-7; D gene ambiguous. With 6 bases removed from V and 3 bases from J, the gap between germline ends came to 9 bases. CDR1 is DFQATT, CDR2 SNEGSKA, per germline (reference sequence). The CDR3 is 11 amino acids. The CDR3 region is CSAKRDYEQYF. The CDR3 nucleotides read TGCAGTGCCAAAAGAGACTACGAGCAGTACTTC.

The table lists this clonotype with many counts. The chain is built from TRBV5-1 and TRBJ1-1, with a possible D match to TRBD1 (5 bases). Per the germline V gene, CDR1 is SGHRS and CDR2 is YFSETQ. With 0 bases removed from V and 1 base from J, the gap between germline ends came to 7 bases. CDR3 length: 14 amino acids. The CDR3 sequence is CASSLEGQNTEAFF. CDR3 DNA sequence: TGCGCCAGCAGCTTGGAAGGACAGAACACTGAAGCTTTCTTT.

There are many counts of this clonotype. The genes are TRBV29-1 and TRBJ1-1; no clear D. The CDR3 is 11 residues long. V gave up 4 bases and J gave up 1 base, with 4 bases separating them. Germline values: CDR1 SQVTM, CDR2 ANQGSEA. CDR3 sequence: CSVAENTEAFF. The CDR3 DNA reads TGCAGCGTTGCAGAGAACACTGAAGCTTTCTTT.

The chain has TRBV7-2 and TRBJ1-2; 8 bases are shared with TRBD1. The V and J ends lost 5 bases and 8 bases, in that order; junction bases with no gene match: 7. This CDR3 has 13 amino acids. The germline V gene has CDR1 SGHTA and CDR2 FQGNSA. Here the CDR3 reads CASSRDRMYGYTF. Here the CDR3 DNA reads TGTGCCAGCAGCCGGGACAGGATGTACGGCTACACCTTC.

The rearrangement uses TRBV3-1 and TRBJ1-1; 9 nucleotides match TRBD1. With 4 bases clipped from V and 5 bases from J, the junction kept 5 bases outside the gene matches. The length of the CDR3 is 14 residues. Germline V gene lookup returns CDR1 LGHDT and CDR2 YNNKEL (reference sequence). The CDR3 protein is CASSPGQGITEAFF. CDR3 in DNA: TGTGCCAGCAGCCCCGGACAGGGGATTACTGAAGCTTTCTTT.

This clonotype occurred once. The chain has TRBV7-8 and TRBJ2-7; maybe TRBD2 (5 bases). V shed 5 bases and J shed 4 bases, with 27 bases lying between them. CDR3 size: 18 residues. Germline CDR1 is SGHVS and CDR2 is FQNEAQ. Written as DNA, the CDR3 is TGTGCCAGCAGCCCCGACATCGGACTTCCTGATTCGTTTTACGAGCAGTACTTC. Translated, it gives CASSPDIGLPDSFYEQYF.

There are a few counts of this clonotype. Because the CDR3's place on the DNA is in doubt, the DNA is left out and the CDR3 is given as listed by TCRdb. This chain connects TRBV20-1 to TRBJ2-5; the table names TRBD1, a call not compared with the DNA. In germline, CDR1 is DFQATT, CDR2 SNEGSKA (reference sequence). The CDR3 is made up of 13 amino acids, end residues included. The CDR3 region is CSALDKATETQYF.

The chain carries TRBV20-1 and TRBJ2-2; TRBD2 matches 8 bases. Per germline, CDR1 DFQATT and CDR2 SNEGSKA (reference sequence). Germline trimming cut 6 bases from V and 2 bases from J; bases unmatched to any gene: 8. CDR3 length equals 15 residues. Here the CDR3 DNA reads TGCAGTGCGGGGGGTGCGGGAGGAAACACCGGGGAGCTGTTTTTT. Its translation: CSAGGAGGNTGELFF.

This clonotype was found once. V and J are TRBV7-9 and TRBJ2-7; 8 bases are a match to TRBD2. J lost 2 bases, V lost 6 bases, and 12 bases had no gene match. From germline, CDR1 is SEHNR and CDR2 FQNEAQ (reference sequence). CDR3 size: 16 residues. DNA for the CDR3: TGTGCCAGCAGACTAGCGGCCGGAGGTGACCCCTACGAGCAGTACTTC. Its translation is CASRLAAGGDPYEQYF.

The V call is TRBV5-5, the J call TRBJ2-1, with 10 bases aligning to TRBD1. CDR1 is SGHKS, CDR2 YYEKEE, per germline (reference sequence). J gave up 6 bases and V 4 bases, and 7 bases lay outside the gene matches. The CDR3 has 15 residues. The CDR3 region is CASSTGQGWGNEQFF. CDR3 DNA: TGTGCCAGCAGCACGGGACAGGGGTGGGGCAATGAGCAGTTCTTC.

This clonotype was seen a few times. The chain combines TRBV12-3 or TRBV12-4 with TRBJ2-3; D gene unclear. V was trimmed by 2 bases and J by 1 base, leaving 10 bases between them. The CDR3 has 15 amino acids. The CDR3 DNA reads TGTGCCAGCAGTTTACAGCTGGGCCGCACAGATACGCAGTATTTT. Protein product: CASSLQLGRTDTQYF.

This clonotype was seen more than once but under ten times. The CDR3 here is CSAIFGDTQYF. CDR3 bases: TGCAGTGCTATTTTTGGAGATACGCAGTATTTT. V gene TRBV20-1 combines with J gene TRBJ2-3; the D is unclear. CDR3 length: 11 amino acids. Trimming cost V 4 bases and J 5 bases, with 7 bases left between them. Germline V gene data show CDR1 as DFQATT and CDR2 as SNEGSKA (reference sequence).

In DNA, the CDR3 is TGTGCCACCCGCCGGGACAGTACCTACGAGCAGTACTTC. Translation gives CATRRDSTYEQYF. The chain carries TRBV15 and TRBJ2-7, with 7 bases lining up with TRBD1. This CDR3 region has 13 residues. Per germline, CDR1 LNHNV and CDR2 YYDKDF (reference sequence). J lost 2 bases, V lost 8 bases, and 6 bases had no gene match.

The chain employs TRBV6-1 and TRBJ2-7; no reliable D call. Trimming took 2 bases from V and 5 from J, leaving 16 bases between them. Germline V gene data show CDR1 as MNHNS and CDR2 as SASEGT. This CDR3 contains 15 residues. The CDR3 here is CASSERPLGRDEQYF. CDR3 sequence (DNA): TGTGCCAGCAGTGAAAGGCCCCTGGGAAGGGACGAGCAGTACTTC.

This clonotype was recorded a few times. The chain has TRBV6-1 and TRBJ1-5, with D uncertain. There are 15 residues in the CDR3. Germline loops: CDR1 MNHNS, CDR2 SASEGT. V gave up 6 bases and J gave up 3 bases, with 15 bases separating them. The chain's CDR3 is CASRSTDPSNQPQHF. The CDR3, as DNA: TGTGCCAGCAGATCGACCGACCCTTCCAATCAGCCCCAGCATTTT.